A single sample is the source of the 7 T cell receptor beta chains below, sequenced in a study of cytomegalovirus exposure and HLA in healthy donors. It was with 60 Vbeta and 13 Jbeta primers that the PCR ran. Some clones are missing from TCRdb's copy, which holds only in-frame ones; the method was immunoSEQ multiplex PCR. This sample has 120,000 to 150,000 clones, with roughly three quarters found just once. The sequenced sample consisted of PBMCs. These receptors all come from a young man in good health and CMV-seronegative.

This clone was detected only a few times. The chain uses TRBV7-2 and TRBJ2-2; 8 bases line up with TRBD1. CDR1 is SGHTA and CDR2 is FQGNSA in the germline V gene. The CDR3 has 16 residues. Trimming removed 5 bases from V and 0 bases from J; junction bases left unmatched: 5. Written as DNA, the CDR3 is TGTGCCAGCAGCCCAGGGACAGGATCGAACACCGGGGAGCTGTTTTTT. Encoded protein: CASSPGTGSNTGELFF.

V is TRBV19 and J is TRBJ2-1; perhaps TRBD2 as D (5 bases). The V gene's germline CDR1 is LNHDA and CDR2 SQIVND (reference sequence). The length of the CDR3 is 13 residues. Deletions cut 2 bases from V and 6 bases from J, with 8 bases between. DNA for the CDR3: TGTGCCAGTAGTATACCGGGGAGCAATGAGCAGTTCTTC. It translates to CASSIPGSNEQFF.

The gene calls are TRBV7-2 and TRBJ1-5; D may be TRBD1 (5 bases). The length of the CDR3 is 14 residues. V lost 2 bases, J lost 4 bases, and 9 bases lay in between. The germline gives CDR1 SGHTA, CDR2 FQGNSA. For the CDR3, the DNA is TGTGCCAGCAGCTTACGGGGGGGGAATCAGCCCCAGCATTTT. Translating gives CASSLRGGNQPQHF.

The rearrangement joins TRBV7-3 to TRBJ2-1; the D gene is possibly TRBD1 (5 bases). The CDR3 covers 17 residues. Germline loops: CDR1 SGHTA, CDR2 FQGTGA. Trimming took 5 bases from V and 4 from J, leaving 21 bases between them. CDR3 DNA sequence: TGTGCCAGCAGCCCTAAAGGGGCAGGGTTTGGGTACAATGAGCAGTTCTTC. Amino acid sequence: CASSPKGAGFGYNEQFF. Full variable domain (missing parts from reference TRBV7-3 and TRBJ2-1): GAGVSQTPSNKVTEKGKYVELRCDPISGHTALYWYRQSLGQGPEFLIYFQGTGAADDSGLPNDRFFAVRPEGSVSTLKIQRTERGDSAVYLCASSPKGAGFGYNEQFFGPGTRLTVL.

V and J are TRBV6-6 and TRBJ2-7, with TRBD2 as a possible D gene (5 bases). V was cut by 2 bases and J by 5 bases, with 13 bases left in between. In germline, CDR1 is MNHNY, CDR2 SVGAGI (reference sequence). The CDR3 consists of 14 residues. The CDR3 nucleotides are TGTGCCAGCAGTTACGGGAGAGGGTACGACGAGCAGTACTTC. Protein product: CASSYGRGYDEQYF.

This rearrangement joins TRBV5-4 to TRBJ2-2; D perhaps matches TRBD2 (5 bases). CDR1 and CDR2 (germline): SGHNT, YYREEE (reference sequence). The V and J ends lost 6 bases and 5 bases respectively, with 20 bases between them. The CDR3 has 16 residues. This chain's CDR3 is CASTTRDGRGTGELFF. The CDR3 DNA reads as TGTGCCAGCACCACAAGAGACGGCCGAGGGACCGGGGAGCTGTTTTTT.

The chain has TRBV6-5 and TRBJ1-6; 7 nucleotides agree with TRBD1. CDR1 MNHEY and CDR2 SVGAGI come from the germline V gene. CDR3 size: 14 residues. The J segment lost 2 bases and the V segment lost 6 bases, leaving 1 base of the junction unmatched. The CDR3 sequence: CASRGTAYNSPLHF. CDR3 nucleotide sequence: TGTGCCAGCAGGGGGACAGCCTATAATTCACCCCTCCACTTT.